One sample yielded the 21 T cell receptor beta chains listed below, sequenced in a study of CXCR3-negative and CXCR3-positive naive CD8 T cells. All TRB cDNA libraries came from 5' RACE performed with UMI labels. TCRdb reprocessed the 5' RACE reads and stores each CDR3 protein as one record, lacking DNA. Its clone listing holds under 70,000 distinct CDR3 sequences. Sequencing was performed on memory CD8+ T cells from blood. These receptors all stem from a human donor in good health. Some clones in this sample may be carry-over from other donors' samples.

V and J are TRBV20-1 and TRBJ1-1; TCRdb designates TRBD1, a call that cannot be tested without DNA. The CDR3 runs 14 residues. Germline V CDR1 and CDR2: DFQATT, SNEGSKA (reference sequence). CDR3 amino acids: CSARELTENTEAFF.

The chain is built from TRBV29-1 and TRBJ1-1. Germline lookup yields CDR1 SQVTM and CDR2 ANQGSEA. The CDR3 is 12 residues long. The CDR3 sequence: CSVGWEGTEAFF.

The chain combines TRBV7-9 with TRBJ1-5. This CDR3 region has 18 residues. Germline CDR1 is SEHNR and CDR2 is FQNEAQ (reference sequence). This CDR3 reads CASSAIPGAGPSNQPQHF.

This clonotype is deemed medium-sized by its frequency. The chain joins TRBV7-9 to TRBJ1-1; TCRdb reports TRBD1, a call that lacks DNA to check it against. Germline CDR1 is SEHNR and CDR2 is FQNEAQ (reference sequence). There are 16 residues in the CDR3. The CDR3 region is CASSTKPTDMNTEAFF.

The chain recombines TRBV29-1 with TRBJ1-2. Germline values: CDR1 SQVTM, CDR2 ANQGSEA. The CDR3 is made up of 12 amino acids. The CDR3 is CSAGGGNYGYTF. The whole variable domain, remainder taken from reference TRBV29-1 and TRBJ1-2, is SAVISQKPSRDICQRGTSLTIQCQVDSQVTMMFWYRQQPGQSLTLIATANQGSEATYESGFVIDKFPISRPNLTFSTLTVSNMSPEDSSIYLCSAGGGNYGYTFGSGTRLTVV.

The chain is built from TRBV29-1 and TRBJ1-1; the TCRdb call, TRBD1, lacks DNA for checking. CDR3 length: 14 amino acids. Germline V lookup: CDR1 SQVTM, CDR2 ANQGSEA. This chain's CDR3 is CSVVNRGEGTEAFF.

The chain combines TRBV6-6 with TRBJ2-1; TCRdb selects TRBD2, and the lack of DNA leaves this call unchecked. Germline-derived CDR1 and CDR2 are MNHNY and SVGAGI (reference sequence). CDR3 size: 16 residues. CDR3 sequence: CASSTGPSGGRSEQFF.

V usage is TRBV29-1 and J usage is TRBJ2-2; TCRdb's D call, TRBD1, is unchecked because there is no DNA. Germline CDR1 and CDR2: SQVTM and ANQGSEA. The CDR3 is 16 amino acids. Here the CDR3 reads CSVNHPRTGWTGELFF.

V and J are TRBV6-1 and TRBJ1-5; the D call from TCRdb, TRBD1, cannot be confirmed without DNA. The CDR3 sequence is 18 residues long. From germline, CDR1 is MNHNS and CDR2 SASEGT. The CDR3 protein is CASSEVIGGAISNQPQHF.

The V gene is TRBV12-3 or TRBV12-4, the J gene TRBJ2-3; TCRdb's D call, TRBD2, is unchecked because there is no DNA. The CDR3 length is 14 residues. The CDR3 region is CASTAERSPDTQYF.

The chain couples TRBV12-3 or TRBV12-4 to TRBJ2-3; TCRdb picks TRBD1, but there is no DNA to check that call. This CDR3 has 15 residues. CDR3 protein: CASSHTWQGDRAQYF.

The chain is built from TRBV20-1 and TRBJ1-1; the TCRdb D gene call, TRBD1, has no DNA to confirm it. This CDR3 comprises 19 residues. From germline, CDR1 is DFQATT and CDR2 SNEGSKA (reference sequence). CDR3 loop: CSARVSWGNRDRGETEAFF.

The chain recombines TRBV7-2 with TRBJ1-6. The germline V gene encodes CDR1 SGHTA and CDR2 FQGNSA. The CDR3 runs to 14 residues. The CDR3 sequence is CASSLVVDGSPLHF.

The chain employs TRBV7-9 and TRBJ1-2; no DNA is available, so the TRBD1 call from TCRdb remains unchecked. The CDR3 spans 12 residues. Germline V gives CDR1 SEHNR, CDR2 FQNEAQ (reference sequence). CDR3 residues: CASSRGGKGYTF.

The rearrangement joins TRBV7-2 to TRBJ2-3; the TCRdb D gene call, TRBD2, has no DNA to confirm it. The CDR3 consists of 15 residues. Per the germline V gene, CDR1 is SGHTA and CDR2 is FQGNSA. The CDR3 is CASSPWTSYTDTQYF.

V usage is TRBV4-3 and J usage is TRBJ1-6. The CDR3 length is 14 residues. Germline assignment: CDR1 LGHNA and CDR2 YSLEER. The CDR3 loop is CASSQVDSNSPLHF.

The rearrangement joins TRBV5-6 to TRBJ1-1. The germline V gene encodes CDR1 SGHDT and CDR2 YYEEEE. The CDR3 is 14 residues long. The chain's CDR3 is CASSLGPRNTEAFF.

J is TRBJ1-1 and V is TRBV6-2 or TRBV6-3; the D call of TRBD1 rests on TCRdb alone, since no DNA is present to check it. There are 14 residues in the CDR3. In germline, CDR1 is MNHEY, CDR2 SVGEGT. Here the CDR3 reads CASSFRGMNTEAFF.

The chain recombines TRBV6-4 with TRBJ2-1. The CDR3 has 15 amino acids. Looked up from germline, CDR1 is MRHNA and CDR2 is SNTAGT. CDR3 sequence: CASSERQGSYNEQFF.

The CDR3: CASSLGQGNYGYTF. V gene TRBV7-9 combines with J gene TRBJ1-2; TCRdb names TRBD1, which stays unverified in the absence of DNA. This CDR3 has 14 residues. Germline lookup yields CDR1 SEHNR and CDR2 FQNEAQ (reference sequence).

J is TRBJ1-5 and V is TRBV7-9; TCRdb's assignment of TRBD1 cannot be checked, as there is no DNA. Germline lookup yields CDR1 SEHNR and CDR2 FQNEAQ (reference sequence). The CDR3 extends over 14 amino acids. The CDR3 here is CASSTLTGSPPQHF. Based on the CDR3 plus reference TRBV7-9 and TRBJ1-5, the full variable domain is DTGVSQNPRHKITKRGQNVTFRCDPISEHNRLYWYRQTLGQGPEFLTYFQNEAQLEKSRLLSDRFSAERPKGSFSTLEIQRTEQGDSAMYLCASSTLTGSPPQHFGDGTRLSIL.